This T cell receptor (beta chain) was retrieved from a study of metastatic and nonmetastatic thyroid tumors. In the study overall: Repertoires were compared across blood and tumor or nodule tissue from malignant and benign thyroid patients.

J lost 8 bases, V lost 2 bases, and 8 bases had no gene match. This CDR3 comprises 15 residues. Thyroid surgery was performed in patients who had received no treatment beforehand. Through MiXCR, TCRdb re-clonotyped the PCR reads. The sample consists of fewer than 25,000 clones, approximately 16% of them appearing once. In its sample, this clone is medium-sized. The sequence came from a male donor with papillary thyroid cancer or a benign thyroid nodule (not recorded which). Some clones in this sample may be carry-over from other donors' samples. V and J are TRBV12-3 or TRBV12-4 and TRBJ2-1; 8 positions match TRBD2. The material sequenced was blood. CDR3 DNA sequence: TGTGCCAGCAGTTTACGAGCTATCGGGGGGGATGAGCAGTTCTTC. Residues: CASSLRAIGGDEQFF.